The entry that follows covers one T cell receptor (beta chain) sequence. Its antigen remains unidentified. Germline V gives CDR1 SNHLY, CDR2 FYNNEI. V was trimmed by 7 bases and J by 11 bases, leaving 20 bases between them. The CDR3 is made up of 13 amino acids. The PCR made use of 60 Vbeta and 13 Jbeta primers. Authors' methods: Later, tens of millions of unique TCR beta chains were counted in an analysis, and about 12 million of them were shared. Libraries were prepared by immunoSEQ multiplex PCR; TCRdb keeps only in-frame clonotypes and omits some of them. V and J calls and clone size are given by that table; D and trimming were obtained from the DNA. This table holds about 140,000 clones, about 80% found once. This record belongs to a study of cytomegalovirus exposure and HLA in healthy donors. Study findings and constraints: Cytomegalovirus-associated status was assigned to approximately 160 TCR beta chains.

Sequenced input: PBMCs. The sequence was collected from a male donor in good health and CMV-seropositive. The chain links TRBV2 to TRBJ2-5; possible D gene TRBD2, 5 bases. CDR3 in DNA: TGTGCCAGCACCGAACCGGGGTTTGAAGAGCAGTACTTC. It codes for CASTEPGFEEQYF.